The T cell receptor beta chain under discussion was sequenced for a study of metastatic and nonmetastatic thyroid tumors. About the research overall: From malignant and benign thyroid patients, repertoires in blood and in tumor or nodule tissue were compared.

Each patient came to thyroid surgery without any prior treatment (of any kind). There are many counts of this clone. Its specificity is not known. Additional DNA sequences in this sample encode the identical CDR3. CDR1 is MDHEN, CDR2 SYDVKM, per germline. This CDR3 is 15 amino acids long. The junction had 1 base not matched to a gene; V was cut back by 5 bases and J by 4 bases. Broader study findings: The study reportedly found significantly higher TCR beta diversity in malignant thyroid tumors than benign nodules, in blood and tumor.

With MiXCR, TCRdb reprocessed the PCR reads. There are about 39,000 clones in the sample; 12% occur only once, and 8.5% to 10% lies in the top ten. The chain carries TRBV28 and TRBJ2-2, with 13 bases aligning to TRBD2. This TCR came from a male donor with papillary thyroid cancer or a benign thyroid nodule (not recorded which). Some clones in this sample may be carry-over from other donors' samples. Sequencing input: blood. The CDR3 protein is CASSRLAGGTGELFF. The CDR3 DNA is TGTGCCAGCAGTCGACTAGCGGGAGGCACCGGGGAGCTGTTTTTT.